The sequence of this T cell receptor (beta chain) was determined in a study of blood T cell repertoires in COVID-19. The CDR3 is 15 residues long. From germline, CDR1 is SGDLS and CDR2 YYNGEE. Trimming pared 2 bases from V and 4 bases from J, leaving 14 bases between. Method: immunoSEQ multiplex PCR; TCRdb's copy keeps in-frame clones and lacks some. The repertoire holds more than 55,000 clones, with 86% as singletons. The clonotype originates from a woman older than 75 with acute or convalescent COVID-19. V is TRBV9 and J is TRBJ2-3; possibly TRBD2 for D (6 bases). The sample comprised peripheral blood. The chain's CDR3 is CASSVYGGAPDTQYF. CDR3 in DNA: TGTGCCAGCAGCGTGTACGGCGGGGCCCCAGATACGCAGTATTTT.